This T cell receptor (beta chain) was recovered during a study of blood T cell repertoires in COVID-19. Across the study: The United States, Italy and Spain supplied acute and convalescent COVID-19 samples.

Allocation to cohorts depended on clinical history reported by the participants. The data were produced by immunoSEQ multiplex PCR, yet TCRdb's version contains in-frame clones alone and is incomplete. This table has 200,000 to 250,000 clones, more than 85% appearing once. CDR3 length equals 11 residues. Germline V gene data show CDR1 as DFQATT and CDR2 as SNEGSKA (reference sequence). Trimming removed 3 bases at V and 4 bases at J, with 6 bases between. This sequence originates from a woman in her 30s who had recovered from COVID-19. Sequenced material: PBMCs or T cells enriched from blood (not recorded which). The chain has TRBV20-1 and TRBJ1-2; D call uncertain. The CDR3 reads CSASNGYGYTF. Written as DNA, the CDR3 is TGCAGTGCTAGTAACGGCTATGGCTACACCTTC.